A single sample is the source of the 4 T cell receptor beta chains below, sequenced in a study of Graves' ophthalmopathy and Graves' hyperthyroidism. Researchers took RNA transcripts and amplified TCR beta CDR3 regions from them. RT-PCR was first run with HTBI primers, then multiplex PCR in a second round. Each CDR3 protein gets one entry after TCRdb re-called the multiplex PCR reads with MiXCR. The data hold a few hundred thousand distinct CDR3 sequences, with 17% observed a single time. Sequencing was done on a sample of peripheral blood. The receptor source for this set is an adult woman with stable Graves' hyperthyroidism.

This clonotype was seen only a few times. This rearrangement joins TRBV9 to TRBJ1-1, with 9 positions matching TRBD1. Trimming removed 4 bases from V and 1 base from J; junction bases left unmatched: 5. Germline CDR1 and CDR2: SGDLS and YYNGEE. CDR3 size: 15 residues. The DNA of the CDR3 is TGTGCCAGCAGCCTACAGGGGGCGCGGAACACTGAAGCTTTCTTT. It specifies CASSLQGARNTEAFF.

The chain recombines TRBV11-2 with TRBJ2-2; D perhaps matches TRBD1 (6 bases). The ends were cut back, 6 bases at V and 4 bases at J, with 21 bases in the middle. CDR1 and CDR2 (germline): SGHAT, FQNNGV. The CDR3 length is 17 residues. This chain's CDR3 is CASRPIQGRGSTGELFF. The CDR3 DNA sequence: TGTGCCAGCAGACCCATACAGGGTAGGGGTAGCACCGGGGAGCTGTTTTTT.

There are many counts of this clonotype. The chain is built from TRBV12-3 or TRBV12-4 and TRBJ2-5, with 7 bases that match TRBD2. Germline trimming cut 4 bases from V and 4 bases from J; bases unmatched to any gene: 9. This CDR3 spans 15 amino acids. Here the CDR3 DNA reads TGTGCCAGCAGTTCTAGGGACGGGAGGTCAGAGACCCAGTACTTC. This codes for CASSSRDGRSETQYF.

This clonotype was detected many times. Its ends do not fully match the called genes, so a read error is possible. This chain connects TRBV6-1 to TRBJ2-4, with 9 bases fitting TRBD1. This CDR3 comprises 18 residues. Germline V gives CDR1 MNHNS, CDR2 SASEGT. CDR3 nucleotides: TGTGCCAGCAGTGACGAGGGACAGGGTAGGCTAGCCAAAAACATTAAGTACTTC. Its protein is CASSDEGQGRLAKNIKYF.